The clone carrying this T cell receptor (beta chain) was detected once. Its antigen is unidentified. The data belong to a study of cytomegalovirus exposure and HLA in healthy donors. Overall study results and limits: Most TCR sequences were rare, but some public TCRs occurred in many donors.

Researchers ran the PCR with 60 Vbeta and 13 Jbeta primers. Using immunoSEQ multiplex PCR, the repertoire was profiled, and TCRdb retains in-frame clones only, with some absent. The table shows roughly 130,000 clones, with 80% to 90% occurring only once. The sample taken for sequencing was PBMCs. The TCR was taken from a woman aged 18-29 years in good health and CMV-seropositive.

The CDR3 sequence is CASSFVGAGEQYF. The CDR3 DNA is TGTGCCAGCAGTTTTGTGGGGGCGGGCGAGCAGTACTTC. The J gene is TRBJ2-7, the V gene TRBV28; D is possibly TRBD1 (6 bases). CDR1 and CDR2 from the germline V gene are MDHEN and SYDVKM. The length of the CDR3 is 13 residues. The V end was cut by 3 bases, the J end by 6 bases, with 12 bases between.